This T cell receptor (beta chain) came from a study of control samples from healthy donors and cancer patients. Germline values: CDR1 SGHVS, CDR2 FQNEAQ. This CDR3 contains 16 residues. The V end lost 1 base, the J end lost 4 bases, and 14 bases lay between the germline ends. This table comes from immunoSEQ multiplex PCR, and its TCRdb copy is limited to in-frame clones, with some not included. The table records some 51,000 clones, more than 95% of them present only once. Sequenced input: blood. The receptor was isolated from a woman aged 18-35 years in good health. The chain employs TRBV7-8 and TRBJ1-5; tentatively, D is TRBD1 (6 bases). CDR3 protein: CASSLVVGGPNQPQHF. The CDR3 DNA sequence: TGTGCCAGCAGCTTAGTAGTGGGGGGCCCTAATCAGCCCCAGCATTTT.